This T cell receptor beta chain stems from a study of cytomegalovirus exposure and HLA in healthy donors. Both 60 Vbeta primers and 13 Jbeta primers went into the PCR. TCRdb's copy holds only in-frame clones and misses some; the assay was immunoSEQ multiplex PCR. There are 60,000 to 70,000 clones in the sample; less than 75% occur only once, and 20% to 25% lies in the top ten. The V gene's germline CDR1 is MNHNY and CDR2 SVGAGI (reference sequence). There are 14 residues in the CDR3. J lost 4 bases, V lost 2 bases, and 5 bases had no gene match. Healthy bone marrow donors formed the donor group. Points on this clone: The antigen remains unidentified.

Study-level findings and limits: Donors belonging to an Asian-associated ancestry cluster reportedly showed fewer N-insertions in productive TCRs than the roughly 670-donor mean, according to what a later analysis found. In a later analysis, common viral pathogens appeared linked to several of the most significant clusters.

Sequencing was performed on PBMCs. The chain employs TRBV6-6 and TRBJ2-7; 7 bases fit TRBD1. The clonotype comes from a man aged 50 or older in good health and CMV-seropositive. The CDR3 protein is CASSYGAGGYEQYF. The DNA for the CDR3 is TGTGCCAGCAGTTACGGCGCAGGGGGATACGAGCAGTACTTC.